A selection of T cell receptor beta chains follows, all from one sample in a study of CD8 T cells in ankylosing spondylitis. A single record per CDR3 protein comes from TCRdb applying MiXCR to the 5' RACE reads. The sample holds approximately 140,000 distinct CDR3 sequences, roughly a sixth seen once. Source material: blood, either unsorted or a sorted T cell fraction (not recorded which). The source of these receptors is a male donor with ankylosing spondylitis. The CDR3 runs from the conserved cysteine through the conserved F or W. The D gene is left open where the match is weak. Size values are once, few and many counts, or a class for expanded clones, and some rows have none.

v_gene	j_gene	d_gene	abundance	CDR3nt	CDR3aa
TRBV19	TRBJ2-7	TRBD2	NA	TGTGCCAGTAGTATGCCCCTAGCGGGAGAGCAGTACTTC	CASSMPLAGEQYF
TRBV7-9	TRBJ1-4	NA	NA	TGTGCCAGCAGCACCGGGACGTCTAGGGGTAATGAAAAACTGTTTTTT	CASSTGTSRGNEKLFF
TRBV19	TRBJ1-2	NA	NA	TGTGCCAGTAGTATTGGAGGGACTGGCTACACCTTC	CASSIGGTGYTF
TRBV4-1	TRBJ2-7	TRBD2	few	TGCGCCAGCAGCCTCAGTGAAACTAGCGGGAAAGGCGAGCAGTACTTC	CASSLSETSGKGEQYF
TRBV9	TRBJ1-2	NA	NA	TGTGCCAGCAGCGTAGGAGGCTCTAACTATGGCTACACCTTC	CASSVGGSNYGYTF
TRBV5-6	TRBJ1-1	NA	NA	TGTGCCAGCAGCTTGGACAAAACTGAAGCTTTCTTT	CASSLDKTEAFF
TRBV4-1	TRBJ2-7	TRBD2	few	TGCGCCAGCAGCCAAATAGCGGGAGAGACCTACGAGCAGTACTTC	CASSQIAGETYEQYF
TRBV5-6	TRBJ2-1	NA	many	TGTGCCAGCAGCATACGGACAGAATACAATGAGCAGTTCTTC	CASSIRTEYNEQFF
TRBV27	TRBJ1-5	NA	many	TGTGCCAGCAGTTTGGCCCGGAACGTGCCCCAGCATTTT	CASSLARNVPQHF
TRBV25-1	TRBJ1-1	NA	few	TGTGCCAGCAGCCCCGCGCTGTCTCCCACTGAAGCTTTCTTT	CASSPALSPTEAFF
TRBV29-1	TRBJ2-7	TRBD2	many	TGCAGCATTAACTGGGGTAGCGGGAGGGCCGTTTACGAGCAGTACTTC	CSINWGSGRAVYEQYF
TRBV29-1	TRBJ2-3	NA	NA	TGCAGTGGTACAGGGTTTGATATAACAGATACGCAGTATTTT	CSGTGFDITDTQYF
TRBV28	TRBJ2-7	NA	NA	TGTGCCAGCAGTTTCAGGGGCACCACCTACGAGCAGTACTTC	CASSFRGTTYEQYF
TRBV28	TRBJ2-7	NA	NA	TGTGCCAGCACCGACACCCCCAGACACGGGGCCTACGAGCAGTACTTC	CASTDTPRHGAYEQYF
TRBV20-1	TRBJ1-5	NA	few	TGCAGTGCCATGACGGGGTTTGTAAATCAGCCCCAGCATTTT	CSAMTGFVNQPQHF
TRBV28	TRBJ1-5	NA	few	TGTGCCAGCCAGAACTTGGACGCTGGGAGGCCCCAGCATTTT	CASQNLDAGRPQHF
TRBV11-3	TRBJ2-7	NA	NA	TGTGCCAGCAGCTGGGGTAGGGGGGTCGCCTACGAGCAGTACTTC	CASSWGRGVAYEQYF
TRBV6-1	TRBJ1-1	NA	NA	TGTGCCAGCAGTGTCATGGGCAACACTGAAGCTTTCTTT	CASSVMGNTEAFF
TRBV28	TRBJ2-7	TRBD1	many	TGTGCCAGCAGTTCTGACAGGGGAAGGTACGAGCAGTACTTC	CASSSDRGRYEQYF
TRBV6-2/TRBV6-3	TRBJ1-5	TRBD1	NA	TGTGCCAGCAGTTACTCCGCCGGGACAGGGGAACAGCCCCAGCATTTT	CASSYSAGTGEQPQHF
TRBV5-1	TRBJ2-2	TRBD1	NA	TGCGCCAGCAGCTTGTACTTCCCAGGGGGCTCCGGGGAGCTGTTTTTT	CASSLYFPGGSGELFF
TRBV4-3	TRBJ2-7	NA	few	TGCGCCAGCAGCCAAGAATCAGGGGACCTCGATCCCTACGAGCAGTACTTC	CASSQESGDLDPYEQYF
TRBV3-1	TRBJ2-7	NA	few	TGTGCCAGCGGCAGACGGAGAACATCCTACGAGCAGTACTTC	CASGRRRTSYEQYF
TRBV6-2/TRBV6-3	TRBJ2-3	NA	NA	TGTGCCAGCAGTTACCCCCCGAATGTGGGCCTAGATACGCAGTATTTT	CASSYPPNVGLDTQYF
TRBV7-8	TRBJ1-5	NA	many	TGTGCCAGCAGTTTAAAGGGACGGGCTAGCAATCAGCCCCAGCATTTT	CASSLKGRASNQPQHF
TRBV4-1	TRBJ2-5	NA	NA	TGCGCCAGCAGCCCCGGGGAGAACTCCCAAGAGACCCAGTACTTC	CASSPGENSQETQYF
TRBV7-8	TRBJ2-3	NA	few	TGTGCCAGCAGCTCGGACCTCGCGGATACGCAGTATTTT	CASSSDLADTQYF
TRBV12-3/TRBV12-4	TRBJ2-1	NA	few	TGTGCCATGGGGGGAGGCTCCTACAATGAGCAGTTCTTC	CAMGGGSYNEQFF